The 4 T cell receptor beta chains given below trace back to one sample, sequenced in a study of cytotoxic CD8 clonotypes in ibrutinib-treated CLL. Profiled with immunoSEQ multiplex PCR; TCRdb holds only in-frame clones, not every one. The sample lists around 310,000 clones, about 80% occurring once. The source was PBMCs, collected before ibrutinib treatment. The source of these receptors is a human donor with chronic lymphocytic leukemia.

The CDR3 DNA reads TGTGCCAGCAGGACAAGGACTGCCGGGAAGGAGTACTTC. Its protein is CASRTRTAGKEYF. This chain links TRBV2 with TRBJ2-5; possibly TRBD2 for D (5 bases). The germline V and J ends were trimmed by 6 bases and 12 bases, with 20 bases remaining between them. CDR1 SNHLY and CDR2 FYNNEI come from the germline V gene. This CDR3 region has 13 residues.

This rearrangement joins TRBV7-6 to TRBJ2-3; TRBD2 aligns across 9 bases. With V trimmed by 3 bases and J by 5 bases, 6 bases remained unmatched. Germline V gene data show CDR1 as SGHVS and CDR2 as FNYEAQ. The CDR3 is 15 amino acids. The CDR3 is CASSFLAGRGDTQYF. The CDR3 nucleotides read TGTGCCAGCAGCTTTCTAGCGGGGCGGGGAGATACGCAGTATTTT.

The DNA for the CDR3 is TGCGCCAGCAGCCTGGACAGCTTCACAGATACGCAGTATTTT. It codes for CASSLDSFTDTQYF. The V gene is TRBV4-1, the J gene TRBJ2-3; D is possibly TRBD1 (6 bases). From germline, CDR1 is MGHRA and CDR2 YSYEKL. The ends were cut back, 4 bases at V and 2 bases at J, with 10 bases in the middle. This CDR3 spans 14 amino acids.

This clone was seen a handful of times. This sequence joins TRBV29-1 and TRBJ1-5; D unclear. Trimming stripped 4 bases from V and 4 bases from J, with 8 bases between. The CDR3 contains 12 residues. CDR1 and CDR2 from the germline V gene are SQVTM and ANQGSEA. CDR3 residues: CSVGQRNQPQHF. DNA of the CDR3: TGCAGCGTTGGGCAGAGGAATCAGCCCCAGCATTTT. The full variable domain, rest sourced from reference TRBV29-1 and TRBJ1-5, is SAVISQKPSRDICQRGTSLTIQCQVDSQVTMMFWYRQQPGQSLTLIATANQGSEATYESGFVIDKFPISRPNLTFSTLTVSNMSPEDSSIYLCSVGQRNQPQHFGDGTRLSIL.